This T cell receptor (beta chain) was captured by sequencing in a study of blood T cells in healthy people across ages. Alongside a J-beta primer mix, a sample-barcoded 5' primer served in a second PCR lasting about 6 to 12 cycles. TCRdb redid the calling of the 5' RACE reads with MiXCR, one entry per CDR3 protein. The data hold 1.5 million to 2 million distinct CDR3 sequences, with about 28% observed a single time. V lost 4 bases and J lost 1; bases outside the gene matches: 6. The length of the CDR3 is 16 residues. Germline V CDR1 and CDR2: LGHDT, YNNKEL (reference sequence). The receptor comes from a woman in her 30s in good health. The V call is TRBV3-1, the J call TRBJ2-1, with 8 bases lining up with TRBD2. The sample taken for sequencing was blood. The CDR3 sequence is CASSLVAGLSYNEQFF. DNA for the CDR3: TGTGCCAGCAGCCTCGTAGCGGGGTTATCCTACAATGAGCAGTTCTTC.